Reported below is one T cell receptor (beta chain). As yet, its antigen is unknown. This record belongs to a study of Tregs in tolerant kidney transplant recipients. Whole-study context: Mixed chimerism was transient after nonmyeloablative marrow transplants from related graft donors.

Data came from immunoSEQ multiplex PCR; TCRdb stores just in-frame clones and leaves some out. The sample lists roughly 69,000 clones, approximately 91% occurring once. The CDR3 is 15 residues long. From germline, CDR1 is KGHSH and CDR2 LQKENI. With 4 bases clipped from V and 6 bases from J, the junction kept 9 bases outside the gene matches. Overall study results and limits: No direct test of biological reproducibility was done here. Findings come from small patient numbers and require larger validation. Some patients' samples used different primers over time, so nucleotide sequences weren't comparable.

The V and J genes are TRBV18 and TRBJ1-2; TRBD1 agrees at 9 bases. The sequencing here drew on CD4+ T cells from blood, taken before the transplant. The receptor's source is a human donor who received a combined kidney and bone marrow transplant. CDR3 sequence (DNA): TGTGCCAGCTCACGGGACAGGGCGGGATTAGATGGCTACACCTTC. This codes for CASSRDRAGLDGYTF. Supplemented by reference TRBV18 and TRBJ1-2, the full variable domain reads NAGVMQNPRHLVRRRGQEARLRCSPMKGHSHVYWYRQLPEEGLKFMVYLQKENIIDESGMPKERFSAEFPKEGPSILRIQQVVRGDSAAYFCASSRDRAGLDGYTFGSGTRLTVV.